The present T cell receptor beta chain was sequenced within a study of response to subunit inactivated influenza vaccine (dated by TCRdb to between 2017 and 2018). Describing the broader study: Deep quantitative profiling of the T cell receptor repertoire was used in the study to follow responses to a trivalent subunit inactivated influenza vaccine.

What the authors observed across the whole study: The authors suggested that each seasonal influenza vaccination may recruit only a limited number of new T cells.

A note on this clonotype: Its cognate antigen has yet to be identified. No base quality information exists; no much larger clone differs at one position.

Libraries were prepared through RT-PCR. Sequencing was performed on an Illumina HiSeq 2500. The public reads were reprocessed in TCRdb via fastp at Q25 and MiXCR, keeping in-frame beta chains. Identical CDR3 protein sequences are pooled into one entry, listed with their most common genes and DNA. The sample records about 800,000 distinct CDR3 sequences, 20% to 25% of which are singletons. Roughly 10% of the sample lies in the top ten. Spanning cysteine to phenylalanine, the CDR3 consists of 19 amino acids. The entry retains the CDR3 DNA only, 57 bases that are in frame from base 1. V and J are trimmed by 3 bases and 3 bases, and the gene matches miss 11 bases of the junction. The germline V gene specifies LGHNA as CDR1 and YSLEER as CDR2.

The TCR comes from a man aged 50 to 59 who received an inactivated influenza vaccine. Donor details come from another sample of the same person, matched by shared clones. The rearranged segments are TRBV4-3 and TRBJ2-3; 14 central bases correspond to TRBD2. The source was PBMCs from blood, collected roughly 5 days after vaccination. DNA sequence: TGCGCCAGCAGCCATCCCGGGACTAGCGGGGGCGCCCTGACAGATACGCAGTATTTT. It translates to CASSHPGTSGGALTDTQYF.